This TCR beta chain was identified in a study of T cells in Graves' hyperthyroidism and ophthalmopathy. Overall study context: Sampling of peripheral blood happened at initial diagnosis, prior to any treatment.

Using RNA transcripts as the source, TCR beta CDR3 regions were amplified. During a first-round RT-PCR of the TCR CDR3, the HTBI primer set was used. MiXCR was run by TCRdb on the multiplex PCR reads, yielding one entry per CDR3 protein. This table holds roughly 740,000 distinct CDR3 sequences, around 17% found once. V dropped 4 bases and J dropped 11 bases, with 13 bases sitting between them. This CDR3 spans 12 amino acids. Germline loops: CDR1 SEHNR, CDR2 FQNEAQ (reference sequence). Study-wide findings and caveats: The model predicted ophthalmopathy a median around 6.5 months before onset.

Used for diagnoses were clinical symptoms, serum thyroxine and TRAb, thyroid ultrasound and orbital computed tomography. Source material for PBMCs was over 8 ml fresh peripheral blood. This clonotype was recorded at least ten times. The target antigen is unknown. The rearrangement uses TRBV7-9 and TRBJ2-3; no clear D gene. The clonotype comes from a man between 18 and 29 years old with Graves' hyperthyroidism. Sequenced sample: blood. CDR3 loop: CASSSIGRMQYF. The CDR3 DNA sequence: TGTGCCAGCAGCTCGATCGGCAGGATGCAGTATTTT.